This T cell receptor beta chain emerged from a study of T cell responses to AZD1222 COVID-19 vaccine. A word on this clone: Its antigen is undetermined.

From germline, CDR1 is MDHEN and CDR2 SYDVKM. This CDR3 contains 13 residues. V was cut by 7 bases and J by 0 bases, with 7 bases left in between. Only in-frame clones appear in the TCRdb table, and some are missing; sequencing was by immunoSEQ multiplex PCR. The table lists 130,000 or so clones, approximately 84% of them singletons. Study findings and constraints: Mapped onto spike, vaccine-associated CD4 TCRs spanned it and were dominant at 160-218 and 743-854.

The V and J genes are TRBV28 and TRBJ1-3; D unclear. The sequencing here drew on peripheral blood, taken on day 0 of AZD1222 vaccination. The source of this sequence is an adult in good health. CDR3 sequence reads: CASTLSSGNTIYF. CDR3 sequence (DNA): TGTGCCAGCACCCTGTCCTCTGGAAACACCATATATTTT.